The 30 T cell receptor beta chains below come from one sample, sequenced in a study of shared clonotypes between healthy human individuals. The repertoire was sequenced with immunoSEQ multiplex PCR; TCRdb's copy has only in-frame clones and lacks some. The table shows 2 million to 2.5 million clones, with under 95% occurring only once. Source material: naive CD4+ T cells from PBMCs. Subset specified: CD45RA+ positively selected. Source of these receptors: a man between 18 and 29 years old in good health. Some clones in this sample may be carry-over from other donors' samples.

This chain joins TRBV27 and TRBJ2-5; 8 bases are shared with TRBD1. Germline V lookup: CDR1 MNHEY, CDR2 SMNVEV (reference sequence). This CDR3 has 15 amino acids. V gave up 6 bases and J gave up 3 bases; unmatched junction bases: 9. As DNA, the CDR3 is TGTGCCAGCAGAGCCAGGGGGCTGGTAGAAGAGACCCAGTACTTC. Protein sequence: CASRARGLVEETQYF.

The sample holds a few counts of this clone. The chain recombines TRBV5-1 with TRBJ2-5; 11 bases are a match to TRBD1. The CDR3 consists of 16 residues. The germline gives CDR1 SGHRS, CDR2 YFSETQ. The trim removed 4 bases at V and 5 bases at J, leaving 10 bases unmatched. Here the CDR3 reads CASSPRTGGLRETQYF. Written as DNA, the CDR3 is TGCGCCAGCAGCCCCAGGACAGGGGGCTTGAGGGAGACCCAGTACTTC. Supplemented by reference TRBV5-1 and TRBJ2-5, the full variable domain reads KAGVTQTPRYLIKTRGQQVTLSCSPISGHRSVSWYQQTPGQGLQFLFEYFSETQRNKGNFPGRFSGRQFSNSRSEMNVSTLELGDSALYLCASSPRTGGLRETQYFGPGTRLLVL.

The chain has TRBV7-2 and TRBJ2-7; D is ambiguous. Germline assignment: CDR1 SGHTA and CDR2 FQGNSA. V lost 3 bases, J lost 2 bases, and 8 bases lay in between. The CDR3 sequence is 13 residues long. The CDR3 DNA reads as TGTGCCAGCAGCTTCTCGGCCCCCTACGAGCAGTACTTC. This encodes CASSFSAPYEQYF.

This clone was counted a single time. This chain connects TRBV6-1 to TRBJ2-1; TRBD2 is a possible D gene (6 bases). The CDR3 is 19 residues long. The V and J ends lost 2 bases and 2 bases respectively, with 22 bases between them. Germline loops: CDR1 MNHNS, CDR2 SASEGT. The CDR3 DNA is TGTGCCAGCAGTGAACAACCCGGGGTGGGACTGGGGACCTACAATGAGCAGTTCTTC. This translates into CASSEQPGVGLGTYNEQFF.

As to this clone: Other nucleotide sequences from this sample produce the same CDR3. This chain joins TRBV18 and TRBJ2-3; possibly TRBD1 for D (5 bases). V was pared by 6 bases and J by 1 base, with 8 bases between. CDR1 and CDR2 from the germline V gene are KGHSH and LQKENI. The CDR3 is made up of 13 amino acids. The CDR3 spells CASSTGGTDTQYF. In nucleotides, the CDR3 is TGTGCCAGCTCCACAGGAGGCACAGATACGCAGTATTTT. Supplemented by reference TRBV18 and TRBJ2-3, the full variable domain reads NAGVMQNPRHLVRRRGQEARLRCSPMKGHSHVYWYRQLPEEGLKFMVYLQKENIIDESGMPKERFSAEFPKEGPSILRIQQVVRGDSAAYFCASSTGGTDTQYFGPGTRLTVL.

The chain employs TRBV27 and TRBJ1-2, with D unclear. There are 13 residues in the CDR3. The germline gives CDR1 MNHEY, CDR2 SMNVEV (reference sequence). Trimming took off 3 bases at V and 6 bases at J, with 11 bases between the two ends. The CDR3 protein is CASSFGPGDGYTF. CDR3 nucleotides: TGTGCCAGCAGTTTCGGCCCCGGGGATGGCTACACCTTC.

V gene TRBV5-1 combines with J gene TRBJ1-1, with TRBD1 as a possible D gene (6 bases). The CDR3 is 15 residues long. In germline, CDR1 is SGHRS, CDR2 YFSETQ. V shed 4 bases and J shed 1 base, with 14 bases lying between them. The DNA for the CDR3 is TGCGCCAGCAGCGGCTTACAGGGATGGAACACTGAAGCTTTCTTT. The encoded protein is CASSGLQGWNTEAFF.

The CDR3 nucleotides are TGCGCCAGCAGCTTGGCCACAGGGCTATCCGAGCAGTACTTC. Its protein is CASSLATGLSEQYF. The gene calls are TRBV5-1 and TRBJ2-7; D may be TRBD1 (6 bases). The CDR3 runs to 14 residues. V was clipped by 0 bases and J by 6 bases, with 13 bases between them. In germline, CDR1 is SGHRS, CDR2 YFSETQ.

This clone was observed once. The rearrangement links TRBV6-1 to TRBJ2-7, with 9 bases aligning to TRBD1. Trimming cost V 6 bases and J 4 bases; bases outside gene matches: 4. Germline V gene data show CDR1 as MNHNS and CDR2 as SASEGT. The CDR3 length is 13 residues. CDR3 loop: CASRGTGRYEQYF. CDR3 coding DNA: TGTGCCAGCAGGGGGACAGGGAGGTACGAGCAGTACTTC.

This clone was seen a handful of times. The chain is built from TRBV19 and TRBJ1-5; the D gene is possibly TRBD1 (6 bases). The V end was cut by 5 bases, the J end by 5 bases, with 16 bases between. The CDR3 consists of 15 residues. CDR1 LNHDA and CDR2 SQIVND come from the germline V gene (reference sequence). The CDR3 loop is CASSAGGARDQPQHF. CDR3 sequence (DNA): TGTGCCAGTAGTGCCGGGGGGGCAAGGGATCAGCCCCAGCATTTT. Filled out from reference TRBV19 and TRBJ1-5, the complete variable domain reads DGGITQSPKYLFRKEGQNVTLSCEQNLNHDAMYWYRQDPGQGLRLIYYSQIVNDFQKGDIAEGYSVSREKKESFPLTVTSAQKNPTAFYLCASSAGGARDQPQHFGDGTRLSIL.

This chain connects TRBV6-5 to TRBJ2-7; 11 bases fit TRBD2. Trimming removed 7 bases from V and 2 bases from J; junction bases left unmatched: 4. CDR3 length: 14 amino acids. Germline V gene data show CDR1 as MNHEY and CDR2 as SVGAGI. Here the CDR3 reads CASTRLAGPYEQYF. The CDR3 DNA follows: TGTGCCAGCACCAGACTAGCGGGGCCCTACGAGCAGTACTTC.

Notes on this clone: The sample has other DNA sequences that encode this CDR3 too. The CDR3 coding sequence is TGTGCCAGCAGTTATTACAGGGGAACTGAAGCTTTCTTT. Amino acids: CASSYYRGTEAFF. This sequence joins TRBV6-5 and TRBJ1-1; 7 bases align to TRBD1. The germline gives CDR1 MNHEY, CDR2 SVGAGI. The CDR3 runs 13 residues. V trimming: 3 bases; J trimming: 5 bases; junction bases outside the gene matches: 3.

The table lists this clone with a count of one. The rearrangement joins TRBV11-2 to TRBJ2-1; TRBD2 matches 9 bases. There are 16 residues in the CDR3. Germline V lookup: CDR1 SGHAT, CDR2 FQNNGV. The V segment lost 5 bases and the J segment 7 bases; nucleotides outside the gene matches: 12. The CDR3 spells CASSPRIRGRENEQFF. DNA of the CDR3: TGTGCCAGCAGCCCCAGGATACGCGGGAGGGAGAATGAGCAGTTCTTC. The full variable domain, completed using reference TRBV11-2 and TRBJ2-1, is EAGVAQSPRYKIIEKRQSVAFWCNPISGHATLYWYQQILGQGPKLLIQFQNNGVVDDSQLPKDRFSAERLKGVDSTLKIQPAKLEDSAVYLCASSPRIRGRENEQFFGPGTRLTVL.

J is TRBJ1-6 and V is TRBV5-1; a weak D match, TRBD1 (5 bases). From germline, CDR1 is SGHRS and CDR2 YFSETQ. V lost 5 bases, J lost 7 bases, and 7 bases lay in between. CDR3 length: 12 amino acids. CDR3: CASRRDNSPLHF. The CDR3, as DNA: TGCGCCAGCAGGCGGGACAATTCACCCCTCCACTTT.

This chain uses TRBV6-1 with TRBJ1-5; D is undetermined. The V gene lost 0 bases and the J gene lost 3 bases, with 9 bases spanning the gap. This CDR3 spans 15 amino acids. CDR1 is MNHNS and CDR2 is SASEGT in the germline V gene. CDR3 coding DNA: TGTGCCAGCAGTGAAGCTCAAGTCTACAATCAGCCCCAGCATTTT. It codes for CASSEAQVYNQPQHF.

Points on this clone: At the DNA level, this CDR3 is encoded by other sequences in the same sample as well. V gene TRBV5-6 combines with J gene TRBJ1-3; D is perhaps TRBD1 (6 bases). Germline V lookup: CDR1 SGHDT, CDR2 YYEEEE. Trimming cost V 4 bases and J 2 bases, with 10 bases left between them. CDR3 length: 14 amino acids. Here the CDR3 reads CASSLQGAGNTIYF. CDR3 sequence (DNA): TGTGCCAGCAGCCTACAGGGAGCTGGAAACACCATATATTTT.

The CDR3 is CATNKGEGSSEKLFF. CDR3 sequence (DNA): TGTGCCACCAACAAAGGAGAGGGGTCGAGTGAAAAACTGTTTTTT. The chain has TRBV15 and TRBJ1-4; perhaps TRBD1 as D (5 bases). Per germline, CDR1 LNHNV and CDR2 YYDKDF (reference sequence). The V and J ends lost 7 bases and 7 bases respectively, with 19 bases between them. This CDR3 spans 15 amino acids.

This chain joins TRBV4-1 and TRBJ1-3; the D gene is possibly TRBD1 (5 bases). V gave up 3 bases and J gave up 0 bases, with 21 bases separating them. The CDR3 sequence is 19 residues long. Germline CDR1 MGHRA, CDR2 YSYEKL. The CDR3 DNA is TGCGCCAGCAGCCACTCACCCGTGCCGGGACGGAGCTCTGGAAACACCATATATTTT. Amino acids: CASSHSPVPGRSSGNTIYF.

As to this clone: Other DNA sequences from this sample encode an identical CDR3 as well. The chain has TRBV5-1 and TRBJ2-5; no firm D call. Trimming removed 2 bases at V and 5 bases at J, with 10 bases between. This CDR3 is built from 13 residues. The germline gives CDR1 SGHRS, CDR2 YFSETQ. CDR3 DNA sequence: TGCGCCAGCAGCTTTGACTCCTTGGAGACCCAGTACTTC. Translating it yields CASSFDSLETQYF.

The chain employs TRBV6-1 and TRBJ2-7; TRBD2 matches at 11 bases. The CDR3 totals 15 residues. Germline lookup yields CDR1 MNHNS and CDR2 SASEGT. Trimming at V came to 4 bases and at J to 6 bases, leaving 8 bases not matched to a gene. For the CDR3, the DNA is TGTGCCAGCAGTGCGGTAGCGGGAGGGCCGGGCGAGCAGTACTTC. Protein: CASSAVAGGPGEQYF.

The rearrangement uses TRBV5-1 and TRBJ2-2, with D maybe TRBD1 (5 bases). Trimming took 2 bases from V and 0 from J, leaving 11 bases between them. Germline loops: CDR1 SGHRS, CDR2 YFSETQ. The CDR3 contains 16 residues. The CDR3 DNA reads TGCGCCAGCAGCTTCAGGGTCCCCACGAACACCGGGGAGCTGTTTTTT. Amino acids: CASSFRVPTNTGELFF.

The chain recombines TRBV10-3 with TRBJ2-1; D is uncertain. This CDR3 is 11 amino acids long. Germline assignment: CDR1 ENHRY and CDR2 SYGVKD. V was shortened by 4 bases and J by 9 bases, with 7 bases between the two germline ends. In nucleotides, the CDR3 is TGTGCCATCAGTGGGCTGGGTGAGCAGTTCTTC. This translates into CAISGLGEQFF.

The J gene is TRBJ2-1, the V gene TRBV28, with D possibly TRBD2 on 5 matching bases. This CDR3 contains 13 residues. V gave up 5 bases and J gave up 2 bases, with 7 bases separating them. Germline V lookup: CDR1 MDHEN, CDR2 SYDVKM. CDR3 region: CASSREPYNEQFF. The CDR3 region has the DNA TGTGCCAGCAGTCGGGAACCCTACAATGAGCAGTTCTTC.

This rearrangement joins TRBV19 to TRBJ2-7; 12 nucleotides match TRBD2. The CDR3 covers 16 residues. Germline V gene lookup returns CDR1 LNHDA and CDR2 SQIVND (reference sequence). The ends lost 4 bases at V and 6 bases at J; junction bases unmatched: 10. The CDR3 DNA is TGTGCCAGTAGTAGCCACAGGGCTAGCGGGAGGGGCGAGCAGTACTTC. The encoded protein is CASSSHRASGRGEQYF.

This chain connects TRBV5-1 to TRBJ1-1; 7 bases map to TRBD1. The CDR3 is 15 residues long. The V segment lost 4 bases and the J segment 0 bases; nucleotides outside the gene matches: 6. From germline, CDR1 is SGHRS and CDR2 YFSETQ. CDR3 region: CASSVTGTVNTEAFF. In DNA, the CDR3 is TGCGCCAGCAGCGTTACCGGGACAGTGAACACTGAAGCTTTCTTT.

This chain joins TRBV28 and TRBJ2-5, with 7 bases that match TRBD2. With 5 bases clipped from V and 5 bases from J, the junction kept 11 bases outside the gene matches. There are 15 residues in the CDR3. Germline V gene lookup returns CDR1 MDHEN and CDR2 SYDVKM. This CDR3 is CASSPTTTGRETQYF. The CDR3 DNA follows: TGTGCCAGCAGTCCCACCACTACCGGGAGGGAGACCCAGTACTTC.

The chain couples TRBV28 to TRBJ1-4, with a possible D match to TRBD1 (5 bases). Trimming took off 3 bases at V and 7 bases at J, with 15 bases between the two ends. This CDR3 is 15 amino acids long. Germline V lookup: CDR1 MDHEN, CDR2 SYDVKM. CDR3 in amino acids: CASSFVHPGGEKLFF. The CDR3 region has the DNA TGTGCCAGCAGTTTTGTTCACCCTGGGGGTGAAAAACTGTTTTTT.

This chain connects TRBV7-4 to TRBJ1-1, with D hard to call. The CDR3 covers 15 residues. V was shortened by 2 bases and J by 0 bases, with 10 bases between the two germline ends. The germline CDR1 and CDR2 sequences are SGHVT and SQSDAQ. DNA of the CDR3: TGTGCCAGCAGCTTACCCCGAAACATGAACACTGAAGCTTTCTTT. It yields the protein CASSLPRNMNTEAFF.

CDR3 DNA: TGTGCCAGCAGCTTAGCGGGACAGGGGTTCTACGAGCAGTACTTC. Residues: CASSLAGQGFYEQYF. V and J are TRBV7-9 and TRBJ2-7, with 10 bases fitting TRBD1. The CDR3 runs 15 residues. V lost 0 bases, J lost 3 bases, and 2 bases stayed unmatched. The germline V gene has CDR1 SEHNR and CDR2 FQNEAQ (reference sequence).

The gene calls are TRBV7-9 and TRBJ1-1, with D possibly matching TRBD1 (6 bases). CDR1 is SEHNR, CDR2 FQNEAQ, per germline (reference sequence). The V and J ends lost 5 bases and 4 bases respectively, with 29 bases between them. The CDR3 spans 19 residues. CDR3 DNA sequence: TGTGCCAGCAGCACAAGCTGGGGGGGCCCTAATATAATGTTCACTGAAGCTTTCTTT. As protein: CASSTSWGGPNIMFTEAFF.